The T cell receptor beta chain under discussion was sequenced for a study of Ad26.COV2.S vaccination and SARS-CoV-2 variants. Study-level results: Substantial breadth in spike-specific CD8+ and CD4+ T cell responses was reportedly seen after vaccination. Placebo and vaccine recipients had non-spike TCR breadth that was similar.

In regard to this clone: Its antigen is as yet unknown.

The treatment here: around 19 received Ad26.COV2.S at low or high dose, single or two shots; about five received placebo; per-sample allocation not given. The study sampled participants on day 63 after the first vaccine or placebo injection. Donor was an adult aged 18-55 years in Boston. It was Wuhan-strain SARS-CoV-2 spike that the Ad26 vaccine vector expressed. Produced via immunoSEQ multiplex PCR; TCRdb's table is partial and in-frame only. The data hold fewer than 500,000 clones, with 75% to 95% observed a single time. The V end lost 5 bases, the J end lost 4 bases, and 8 bases lay between the germline ends. CDR3 size: 12 residues.

Sample: peripheral blood, taken in a trial of Ad26.COV2.S vaccine versus placebo. The rearrangement links TRBV12-3 or TRBV12-4 to TRBJ1-2; D perhaps matches TRBD1 (5 bases). The clonotype was recovered from a person aged 18-65 years who received the Ad26.COV2.S COVID-19 vaccine or a placebo. The CDR3 DNA reads TGTGCCAGCAGTACAGGAATCTATGGCTACACCTTC. It yields the protein CASSTGIYGYTF.